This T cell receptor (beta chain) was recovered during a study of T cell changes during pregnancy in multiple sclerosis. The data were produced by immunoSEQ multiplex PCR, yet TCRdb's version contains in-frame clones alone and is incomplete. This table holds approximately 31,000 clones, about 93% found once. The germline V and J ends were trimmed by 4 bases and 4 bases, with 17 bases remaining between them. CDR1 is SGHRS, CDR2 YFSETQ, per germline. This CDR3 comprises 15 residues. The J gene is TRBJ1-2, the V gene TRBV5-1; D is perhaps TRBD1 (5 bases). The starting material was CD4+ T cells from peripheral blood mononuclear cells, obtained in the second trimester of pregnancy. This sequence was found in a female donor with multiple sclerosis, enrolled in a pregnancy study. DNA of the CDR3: TGCGCCAGCAGCCCGGGCGGGGCGTTTTCCTATGGCTACACCTTC. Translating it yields CASSPGGAFSYGYTF. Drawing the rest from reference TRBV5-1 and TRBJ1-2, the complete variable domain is KAGVTQTPRYLIKTRGQQVTLSCSPISGHRSVSWYQQTPGQGLQFLFEYFSETQRNKGNFPGRFSGRQFSNSRSEMNVSTLELGDSALYLCASSPGGAFSYGYTFGSGTRLTVV.